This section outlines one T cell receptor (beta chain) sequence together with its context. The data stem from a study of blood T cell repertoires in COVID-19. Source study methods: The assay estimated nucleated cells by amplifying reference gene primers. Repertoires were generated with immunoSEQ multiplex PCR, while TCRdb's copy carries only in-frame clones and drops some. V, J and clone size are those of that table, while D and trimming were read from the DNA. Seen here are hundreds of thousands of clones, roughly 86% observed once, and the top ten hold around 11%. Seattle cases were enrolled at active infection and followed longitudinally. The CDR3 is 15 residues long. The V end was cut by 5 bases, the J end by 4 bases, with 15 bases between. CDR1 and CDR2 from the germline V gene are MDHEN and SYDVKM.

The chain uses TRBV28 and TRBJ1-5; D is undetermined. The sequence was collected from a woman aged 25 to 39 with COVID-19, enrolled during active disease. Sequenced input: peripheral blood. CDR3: CASSAVAGSNQPQHF. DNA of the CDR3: TGTGCCAGCAGTGCAGTGGCGGGAAGTAATCAGCCCCAGCATTTT.